The clone carrying this TCR beta chain was counted between two and nine times. Its antigen is currently unknown. CDR3 length equals 14 residues. Deletions cut 1 base from V and 3 bases from J, with 6 bases between. CDR1 and CDR2 (germline): SGHNT, YENEEA. One entry per CDR3 protein, called by TCRdb with MiXCR from the 5' RACE reads. The sample yields 650,000 to 800,000 distinct CDR3 sequences, around 8.3% seen once. These data come from a study of identical twins. Study observations and caveats: While abundant cord blood beta clonotypes carried fewer insertions, memory repertoires showed no such pattern. Part of the zero-insertion signal could reflect confounding by invariant MAIT and iNKT cells. Out-of-frame beta chain sequences displayed weaker excess sharing between twins.

These data were likewise used in another study, on yellow fever vaccine responses in identical twins.

V usage is TRBV11-3 and J usage is TRBJ2-2; no firm D call. This TCR was recovered from a young woman in good health. Specimen: PBMCs. The CDR3 bases are TGTGCCAGCAGCTTAGGCTCTCACACCGGGGAGCTGTTTTTT. This sequence encodes CASSLGSHTGELFF.